Below are 24 T cell receptor beta chains sequenced from a single sample in a study of blood T cell repertoires in COVID-19. TCRdb's table, derived via immunoSEQ multiplex PCR, lists solely in-frame clones and lacks some. The repertoire includes under 150,000 clones, about 79% of them detected once, and over 2.5% sits in the top ten. The sample comprised PBMCs or T cells enriched from blood (not recorded which). The origin of the receptors is a woman between 45 and 65 years old who had recovered from COVID-19.

The chain couples TRBV29-1 to TRBJ2-1; 11 nucleotides align to TRBD2. This CDR3 spans 15 amino acids. The germline CDR1 and CDR2 sequences are SQVTM and ANQGSEA. J gave up 7 bases and V 4 bases, and 9 bases lay outside the gene matches. As DNA, the CDR3 is TGCAGCGTTGTGGGTCTAGCGGGAGGTGGGAATGAGCAGTTCTTC. This codes for CSVVGLAGGGNEQFF.

J is TRBJ2-7 and V is TRBV6-6; D may be TRBD2 (6 bases). The length of the CDR3 is 20 residues. CDR1 is MNHNY, CDR2 SVGAGI, per germline (reference sequence). V shed 6 bases and J shed 0 bases, with 30 bases lying between them. Here the CDR3 DNA reads TGTGCCAGCAGCCATTATCACCCCAAACAGGACTACTACACCTCCTACGAGCAGTACTTC. Its translation: CASSHYHPKQDYYTSYEQYF.

This chain connects TRBV6-5 to TRBJ2-7; 7 bases are shared with TRBD2. Germline-derived CDR1 and CDR2 are MNHEY and SVGAGI. The CDR3 covers 12 residues. J gave up 1 base and V 7 bases, and 1 base lay outside the gene matches. In DNA form, the CDR3 reads TGTGCCAGCACCGGGAGGTCCTACGAGCAGTACTTC. Residues: CASTGRSYEQYF.

V and J are TRBV6-2 or TRBV6-3 and TRBJ2-2, with 9 bases fitting TRBD2. This CDR3 has 18 residues. Germline V CDR1 and CDR2: MNHEY, SVGEGT. The V segment lost 0 bases and the J segment 0 bases; nucleotides outside the gene matches: 5. The chain's CDR3 is CASSYSRLAEPNTGELFF. CDR3 sequence (DNA): TGTGCCAGCAGTTACTCGAGACTAGCGGAGCCGAACACCGGGGAGCTGTTTTTT.

This chain uses TRBV14 with TRBJ2-5; the match to TRBD2 covers 8 bases. Unmatched junction bases numbered 4, after V lost 2 bases and J lost 2 bases. Germline assignment: CDR1 SGHDN and CDR2 FVKESK. CDR3 length: 15 residues. The CDR3 here is CASSQRGGRQETQYF. The CDR3 DNA is TGTGCCAGCAGCCAACGGGGCGGGAGGCAAGAGACCCAGTACTTC.

In this sample, this clone turned up once. This rearrangement joins TRBV2 to TRBJ2-6; TRBD1 matches at 8 bases. Germline V gene lookup returns CDR1 SNHLY and CDR2 FYNNEI. The CDR3 has 17 amino acids. V lost 5 bases, J lost 3 bases, and 9 bases stayed unmatched. This chain's CDR3 is CASSWDRSGFGANVLTF. Written as DNA, the CDR3 is TGTGCCAGCAGTTGGGACAGGTCTGGCTTTGGGGCCAACGTCCTGACTTTC. The full variable domain, completed using reference TRBV2 and TRBJ2-6, is EPEVTQTPSHQVTQMGQEVILRCVPISNHLYFYWYRQILGQKVEFLVSFYNNEISEKSEIFDDQFSVERPDGSNFTLKIRSTKLEDSAMYFCASSWDRSGFGANVLTFGAGSRLTVL.

The chain couples TRBV4-1 to TRBJ1-2; possible D gene TRBD1, 6 bases. CDR1 and CDR2 from the germline V gene are MGHRA and YSYEKL. V shed 0 bases and J shed 2 bases, with 16 bases lying between them. The CDR3 runs 17 residues. CDR3 amino acids: CASSQDSRGSLNYGYTF. CDR3 DNA: TGCGCCAGCAGCCAAGATAGCAGGGGCTCTCTAAACTATGGCTACACCTTC.

A few counts support this clone. The rearrangement joins TRBV2 to TRBJ1-1; tentatively, D is TRBD1 (5 bases). This CDR3 comprises 13 residues. V dropped 3 bases and J dropped 8 bases, with 13 bases sitting between them. From germline, CDR1 is SNHLY and CDR2 FYNNEI. This CDR3 is CASSDGFDSEAFF. The CDR3 DNA reads TGTGCCAGCAGTGATGGTTTCGACAGCGAAGCTTTCTTT.

The rearrangement joins TRBV19 to TRBJ2-5, with 14 bases fitting TRBD2. Germline V gives CDR1 LNHDA, CDR2 SQIVND (reference sequence). The CDR3 sequence is 16 residues long. V dropped 5 bases and J dropped 5; count of bases not matched to a gene: 7. DNA for the CDR3: TGTGCCAGTAGTGGAGGGACTAGCGGGAGAGCGGAGACCCAGTACTTC. Its translation is CASSGGTSGRAETQYF.

Many counts were recorded for this clone. The chain has TRBV28 and TRBJ2-7, with 8 bases that match TRBD2. V lost 5 bases and J lost 4; bases outside the gene matches: 7. The CDR3 is made up of 14 amino acids. In germline, CDR1 is MDHEN, CDR2 SYDVKM. The CDR3 protein is CASSPREGWYEQYF. CDR3 nucleotides: TGTGCCAGCAGTCCACGGGAGGGTTGGTACGAGCAGTACTTC.

This chain uses TRBV24-1 with TRBJ1-5, with D possibly TRBD1 on 5 matching bases. CDR1 is KGHDR, CDR2 SFDVKD, per germline. Between the trimmed V and J ends, which lost 4 bases and 0 bases, there was a span of 6 bases. The CDR3 has 14 residues. CDR3: CATSETVSNQPQHF. CDR3 coding DNA: TGTGCCACCAGTGAGACAGTTAGCAATCAGCCCCAGCATTTT.

The rearrangement uses TRBV6-4 and TRBJ1-2; D unresolved. The germline V gene encodes CDR1 MRHNA and CDR2 SNTAGT. Trimming removed 3 bases from V and 6 bases from J, with 23 bases in between. This CDR3 region has 17 residues. This CDR3 reads CASSESRSPRDMDGYTF. CDR3 sequence (DNA): TGTGCCAGCAGTGAATCAAGATCTCCGAGGGATATGGATGGCTACACCTTC.

This sequence joins TRBV28 and TRBJ2-3, with D perhaps TRBD2 (5 bases). Germline V gene data show CDR1 as MDHEN and CDR2 as SYDVKM. V was pared by 3 bases and J by 4 bases, with 14 bases between. The CDR3 extends over 15 amino acids. CDR3 sequence: CASSLPPGSPDTQYF. CDR3 coding DNA: TGTGCCAGCAGTTTGCCTCCGGGGTCCCCAGATACGCAGTATTTT.

The chain has TRBV30 and TRBJ1-6; tentative D call: TRBD1 (5 bases). The V gene's germline CDR1 is GTSNPN and CDR2 SVGIG (reference sequence). This CDR3 is 12 amino acids long. V was shortened by 2 bases and J by 7 bases, with 6 bases between the two germline ends. CDR3 amino acids: CAWSTGNSPLHF. CDR3 sequence (DNA): TGTGCCTGGAGTACAGGAAATTCACCCCTCCACTTT. Drawing the rest from reference TRBV30 and TRBJ1-6, the complete variable domain is SQTIHQWPATLVQPVGSPLSLECTVEGTSNPNLYWYRQAAGRGLQLLFYSVGIGQISSEVPQNLSASRPQDRQFILSSKKLLLSDSGFYLCAWSTGNSPLHFGNGTRLTVT.

The rearrangement uses TRBV27 and TRBJ2-3; TRBD2 agrees at 9 bases. Unmatched junction bases numbered 14, after V lost 7 bases and J lost 6 bases. Germline V gene sequence: CDR1 MNHEY, CDR2 SMNVEV (reference sequence). The CDR3 is 16 residues long. CDR3 bases: TGTGCCAGCACTATGCCGGGACTAGCAGGGAAGGATACGCAGTATTTT. Encoded protein: CASTMPGLAGKDTQYF.

The chain employs TRBV5-4 and TRBJ1-1; 8 bases match TRBD1. V was pared by 4 bases and J by 5 bases, with 10 bases of the junction left unmatched. Germline V CDR1 and CDR2: SGHNT, YYREEE (reference sequence). CDR3 length: 15 residues. CDR3 loop: CASSLDRTGSTEAFF. The DNA of the CDR3 is TGTGCCAGCAGCCTGGACCGGACAGGGTCGACTGAAGCTTTCTTT. Combining the CDR3 with reference TRBV5-4 and TRBJ1-1 gives the whole variable domain ETGVTQSPTHLIKTRGQQVTLRCSSQSGHNTVSWYQQALGQGPQFIFQYYREEENGRGNFPPRFSGLQFPNYSSELNVNALELDDSALYLCASSLDRTGSTEAFFGQGTRLTVV.

The chain is built from TRBV7-9 and TRBJ2-1; D remains ambiguous. The CDR3 runs to 11 residues. The germline CDR1 and CDR2 sequences are SEHNR and FQNEAQ (reference sequence). The V and J ends lost 1 base and 12 bases respectively, with 7 bases between them. The CDR3 DNA reads as TGTGCCAGCAGCTTAGAGTCGGGGCAGTTCTTC. Its protein is CASSLESGQFF. The whole variable domain, remainder taken from reference TRBV7-9 and TRBJ2-1, is DTGVSQNPRHKITKRGQNVTFRCDPISEHNRLYWYRQTLGQGPEFLTYFQNEAQLEKSRLLSDRFSAERPKGSFSTLEIQRTEQGDSAMYLCASSLESGQFFGPGTRLTVL.

This clone was observed a handful of times. The chain links TRBV7-8 to TRBJ1-2; D gene unclear. V gave up 1 base and J gave up 10 bases, with 19 bases separating them. Germline V gene lookup returns CDR1 SGHVS and CDR2 FQNEAQ. The CDR3 extends over 15 amino acids. The CDR3 DNA is TGTGCCAGCAGCTTAGGGCGGCGGCCGGCTAGTCTCTACACCTTC. This codes for CASSLGRRPASLYTF.

DNA of the CDR3: TGTGCCAGCAGCAGGCAGGGAACAGATACGCAGTATTTT. Translation gives CASSRQGTDTQYF. This chain links TRBV21-1 with TRBJ2-3; no check of the table's D call, TRBD1, against the DNA was made. TRBV21-1 is classified as a pseudogene. CDR3 length equals 13 residues.

This clone was observed at least ten times. V usage is TRBV16 and J usage is TRBJ1-6, with a tentative D call TRBD1 (6 bases). The length of the CDR3 is 13 residues. Germline V gene sequence: CDR1 KGHSY, CDR2 FQNENV. Trimming stripped 5 bases from V and 9 bases from J, with 11 bases between. The CDR3 DNA sequence: TGTGCCAGCAGCAACCGGGACACTTCACCCCTCCACTTT. This encodes CASSNRDTSPLHF.

This CDR3 is CASSYSGGRRNTEAFF. The CDR3 DNA sequence: TGTGCCAGCAGTTACTCCGGGGGAAGAAGAAACACTGAAGCTTTCTTT. This chain uses TRBV6-5 with TRBJ1-1; weak D call: TRBD1 (5 bases). V lost 0 bases to trimming and J lost 2 bases, with 13 bases between them. From germline, CDR1 is MNHEY and CDR2 SVGAGI. CDR3 length: 16 residues.

This clone was seen more than once but under ten times. The chain employs TRBV30 and TRBJ1-4; D is perhaps TRBD1 (5 bases). There are 15 residues in the CDR3. In germline, CDR1 is GTSNPN, CDR2 SVGIG (reference sequence). V gave up 3 bases and J gave up 2 bases, with 13 bases separating them. The CDR3: CAWREGSVTNEKLFF. The CDR3 nucleotides read TGTGCCTGGAGGGAGGGGTCAGTTACTAATGAAAAACTGTTTTTT.

The chain couples TRBV5-1 to TRBJ2-2; D uncertain. V dropped 3 bases and J dropped 2 bases, with 8 bases sitting between them. The germline V gene has CDR1 SGHRS and CDR2 YFSETQ. The CDR3 sequence is 14 residues long. The chain's CDR3 is CASSSPLNTGELFF. In DNA form, the CDR3 reads TGCGCCAGCAGCTCCCCTCTAAACACCGGGGAGCTGTTTTTT.

The chain joins TRBV27 to TRBJ2-7; TRBD2 matches at 9 bases. Germline assignment: CDR1 MNHEY and CDR2 SMNVEV (reference sequence). This CDR3 comprises 18 residues. V lost 4 bases, J lost 5 bases, and 18 bases stayed unmatched. CDR3 sequence: CASSYSGRRAMAVHEQYF. For the CDR3, the DNA is TGTGCCAGCAGTTATAGCGGGAGAAGGGCCATGGCGGTCCACGAGCAGTACTTC.